The 18 T cell receptor beta chains given below trace back to one sample, sequenced in a study of T cell changes during pregnancy in multiple sclerosis. Method: immunoSEQ multiplex PCR; TCRdb's copy keeps in-frame clones and lacks some. The table includes over 85,000 clones, 75% to 95% detected once. This specimen was peripheral blood, taken in the first trimester of pregnancy. These receptors all stem from a female donor in good health, enrolled as a control in a pregnancy study.

The chain uses TRBV5-1 and TRBJ2-5; D is unresolved. CDR3 size: 13 residues. Trimming took 1 base from V and 2 from J, leaving 6 bases between them. Germline V gene lookup returns CDR1 SGHRS and CDR2 YFSETQ. CDR3 amino acids: CASSLTDQETQYF. For the CDR3, the DNA is TGCGCCAGCAGCTTGACAGATCAAGAGACCCAGTACTTC.

This chain connects TRBV19 to TRBJ1-2; D ambiguous. Germline loops: CDR1 LNHDA, CDR2 SQIVND (reference sequence). V lost 6 bases and J 4 bases, leaving 12 bases between the germline ends. This CDR3 has 13 amino acids. DNA of the CDR3: TGTGCCAGTAGACGGAGTGGATCCTATGGCTACACCTTC. Amino acids: CASRRSGSYGYTF. The variable domain in full, completed from reference TRBV19 and TRBJ1-2, reads DGGITQSPKYLFRKEGQNVTLSCEQNLNHDAMYWYRQDPGQGLRLIYYSQIVNDFQKGDIAEGYSVSREKKESFPLTVTSAQKNPTAFYLCASRRSGSYGYTFGSGTRLTVV.

This clone was recorded only once. V and J are TRBV5-4 and TRBJ1-2; D unclear. Germline V gene sequence: CDR1 SGHNT, CDR2 YYREEE (reference sequence). This CDR3 comprises 14 residues. The V and J ends lost 1 base and 4 bases respectively, with 11 bases between them. The CDR3 is CASSLNPESYGYTF. For the CDR3, the DNA is TGTGCCAGCAGCTTGAACCCTGAGAGCTATGGCTACACCTTC.

This chain joins TRBV11-2 and TRBJ2-1; 7 positions agree with TRBD1. From germline, CDR1 is SGHAT and CDR2 FQNNGV. This CDR3 has 15 residues. The ends lost 5 bases at V and 4 bases at J; junction bases unmatched: 8. CDR3 nucleotide sequence: TGTGCCAGCAGCCCCCGGGACAGAGAATACAATGAGCAGTTCTTC. It specifies CASSPRDREYNEQFF.

The genes are TRBV18 and TRBJ1-2; D is undetermined. The CDR3 consists of 20 residues. Per germline, CDR1 KGHSH and CDR2 LQKENI. V lost 2 bases to trimming and J lost 8 bases, with 33 bases between them. DNA for the CDR3: TGTGCCAGCTCACCAGGAGGGTACAGTCGTCCCGATTACGGTGATCGAGGCTACACCTTC. Translation: CASSPGGYSRPDYGDRGYTF.

V and J are TRBV4-2 and TRBJ2-7; 8 nucleotides match TRBD2. The V gene's germline CDR1 is LGHNA and CDR2 YNFKEQ. V lost 1 base to trimming and J lost 3 bases; unmatched junction nucleotides: 5. CDR3 length: 15 residues. CDR3: CASSQVLAEHYEQYF. CDR3 DNA sequence: TGTGCCAGCAGCCAAGTACTAGCGGAACACTACGAGCAGTACTTC.

The chain couples TRBV18 to TRBJ2-7, with D maybe TRBD1 (6 bases). V was cut by 6 bases and J by 3 bases, with 15 bases left in between. The CDR3 has 14 residues. The germline V gene encodes CDR1 KGHSH and CDR2 LQKENI. The CDR3 coding sequence is TGTGCCAGCTCGGTCCGGGACACTCGCTACGAGCAGTACTTC. Translation: CASSVRDTRYEQYF.

V gene TRBV6-5 combines with J gene TRBJ2-7, with D perhaps matching TRBD1 (6 bases). V was clipped by 3 bases and J by 0 bases, with 9 bases between them. Germline V gene lookup returns CDR1 MNHEY and CDR2 SVGAGI. The CDR3 is made up of 14 amino acids. In DNA, the CDR3 is TGTGCCAGCAGTTATACAGGGCGCTCCTACGAGCAGTACTTC. The encoded protein is CASSYTGRSYEQYF.

The V call is TRBV18, the J call TRBJ1-1; D gene ambiguous. This CDR3 region has 16 residues. Germline V lookup: CDR1 KGHSH, CDR2 LQKENI. V gave up 6 bases and J gave up 1 base, with 18 bases separating them. CDR3 protein: CASSQASRSANTEAFF. The CDR3 DNA sequence: TGTGCCAGCTCCCAGGCCTCACGTAGCGCGAACACTGAAGCTTTCTTT.

The chain combines TRBV2 with TRBJ2-7, with D possibly TRBD1 on 6 matching bases. V gave up 7 bases and J gave up 2 bases, with 9 bases separating them. CDR1 is SNHLY and CDR2 is FYNNEI in the germline V gene. The CDR3 has 12 amino acids. The CDR3 sequence is CASKQGAYEQYF. CDR3 sequence (DNA): TGTGCCAGCAAACAGGGAGCCTACGAGCAGTACTTC.

The chain carries TRBV4-2 and TRBJ1-5; 7 nucleotides match TRBD1. J gave up 0 bases and V 3 bases, and 5 bases lay outside the gene matches. The CDR3 runs to 16 residues. Germline CDR1 LGHNA, CDR2 YNFKEQ. The CDR3 nucleotides read TGTGCCAGCAGCCAGCCGGGACAGAATAGCAATCAGCCCCAGCATTTT. Residues: CASSQPGQNSNQPQHF.

The rearrangement uses TRBV5-1 and TRBJ2-3, with a weak D call TRBD1 (6 bases). The germline V and J ends were trimmed by 4 bases and 2 bases, with 17 bases remaining between them. The CDR3 covers 16 residues. Per the germline V gene, CDR1 is SGHRS and CDR2 is YFSETQ. The CDR3 DNA follows: TGCGCCAGCAGCCCAGTAGGACAGACTCTCACAGATACGCAGTATTTT. This gives the protein CASSPVGQTLTDTQYF.

This chain uses TRBV28 with TRBJ1-4, with 8 bases fitting TRBD1. The germline gives CDR1 MDHEN, CDR2 SYDVKM. V was clipped by 4 bases and J by 7 bases; unmatched bases: 2. The CDR3 totals 13 residues. The DNA for the CDR3 is TGTGCCAGCAGTTCCAGGGGGCGTGAAAAACTGTTTTTT. This sequence encodes CASSSRGREKLFF.

This chain uses TRBV19 with TRBJ2-2, with TRBD1 matching 11 bases. CDR3 length: 16 residues. From germline, CDR1 is LNHDA and CDR2 SQIVND (reference sequence). V gave up 6 bases and J gave up 6 bases; unmatched junction bases: 9. CDR3 DNA: TGTGCCAGTAGGCTACTCCGGGACAGGGGGGCCGGGGAGCTGTTTTTT. As protein: CASRLLRDRGAGELFF.

The V gene is TRBV7-9, the J gene TRBJ1-2; TRBD1 aligns across 9 bases. The length of the CDR3 is 18 residues. J gave up 2 bases and V 3 bases, and 13 bases lay outside the gene matches. CDR1 is SEHNR, CDR2 FQNEAQ, per germline (reference sequence). CDR3 sequence: CASSFVIRADRGNYGYTF. The CDR3 DNA reads TGTGCCAGCAGCTTCGTCATTAGGGCGGACAGGGGAAACTATGGCTACACCTTC.

The J gene is TRBJ2-5, the V gene TRBV5-1; 10 bases agree with TRBD2. Germline assignment: CDR1 SGHRS and CDR2 YFSETQ. CDR3 length: 16 amino acids. The ends lost 4 bases at V and 2 bases at J; junction bases unmatched: 8. The CDR3 nucleotides read TGCGCCAGCAGCAGGCTACAGCGGGGGGGGCAAGAGACCCAGTACTTC. Translated: CASSRLQRGGQETQYF.

This chain connects TRBV6-6 to TRBJ2-7, with 7 bases lining up with TRBD2. The CDR3 runs to 13 residues. V was pared by 2 bases and J by 6 bases, with 4 bases of the junction left unmatched. Germline V gene lookup returns CDR1 MNHNY and CDR2 SVGAGI (reference sequence). In DNA form, the CDR3 reads TGTGCCAGCAGTTACACCCCGGGAGGCGAGCAGTACTTC. Translation gives CASSYTPGGEQYF.

J is TRBJ2-1 and V is TRBV7-9; 8 bases line up with TRBD2. Germline CDR1 and CDR2: SEHNR and FQNEAQ (reference sequence). This CDR3 spans 14 amino acids. The ends lost 1 base at V and 4 bases at J; junction bases unmatched: 0. CDR3 in amino acids: CASSLGGRYNEQFF. In DNA form, the CDR3 reads TGTGCCAGCAGCTTAGGCGGGAGGTACAATGAGCAGTTCTTC. Variable domain in full (rest from reference TRBV7-9 and TRBJ2-1): DTGVSQNPRHKITKRGQNVTFRCDPISEHNRLYWYRQTLGQGPEFLTYFQNEAQLEKSRLLSDRFSAERPKGSFSTLEIQRTEQGDSAMYLCASSLGGRYNEQFFGPGTRLTVL.